This T cell receptor beta chain derives from a study of beta chain features in type 1 diabetes. Every bit of the isolated RNA underwent reverse transcription, so sequencing read expressed TCRB transcripts. Profiling relied on immunoSEQ multiplex PCR, and the TCRdb table lists in-frame clones only, not all of them. The sample comprises some 44,000 clones, about 51% of which are singletons, and over 2% rests with the top ten. V lost 3 bases and J lost 4, with 16 bases in between. CDR1 and CDR2 (germline): SGHTA, FQGNSA. The CDR3 length is 15 residues. This chain connects TRBV7-2 to TRBJ2-7; possible D gene TRBD2, 6 bases. Sequencing was carried out using Tregs from blood. This TCR came from a woman younger than 35 in good health. The CDR3 DNA reads as TGTGCCAGCAGCTTTGGGGGGACCGGTAAATACGAGCAGTACTTC. This codes for CASSFGGTGKYEQYF.